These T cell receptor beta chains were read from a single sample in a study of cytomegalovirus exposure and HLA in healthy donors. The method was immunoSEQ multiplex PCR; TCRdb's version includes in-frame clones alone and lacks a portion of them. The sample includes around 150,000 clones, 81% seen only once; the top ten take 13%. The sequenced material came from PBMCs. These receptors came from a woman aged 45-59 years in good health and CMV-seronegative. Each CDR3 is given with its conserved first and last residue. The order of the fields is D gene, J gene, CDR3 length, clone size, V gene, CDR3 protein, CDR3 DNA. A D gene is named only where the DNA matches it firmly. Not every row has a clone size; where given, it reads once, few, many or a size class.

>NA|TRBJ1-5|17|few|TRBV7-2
CASSLVRGADSNQPQHF
TGTGCCAGCAGCTTAGTGCGGGGGGCGGATAGCAATCAGCCCCAGCATTTT
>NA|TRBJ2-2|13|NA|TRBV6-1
CASSDWATGELFF
TGTGCCAGCAGTGATTGGGCCACCGGGGAGCTGTTTTTT
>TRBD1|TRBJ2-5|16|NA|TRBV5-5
CASSLGGTGGQETQYF
TGTGCCAGCAGCTTGGGCGGGACAGGGGGTCAAGAGACCCAGTACTTC
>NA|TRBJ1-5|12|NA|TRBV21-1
CASSKGQQPQHF
TGTGCCAGCAGCAAAGGGCAACAGCCCCAGCATTTT
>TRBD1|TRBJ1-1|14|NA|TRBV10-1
CASSGTGVFTEAFF
TGCGCCAGCAGTGGGACAGGGGTGTTCACTGAAGCTTTCTTT
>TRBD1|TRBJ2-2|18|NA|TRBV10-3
CAISYRSMTGPNTGELFF
TGTGCCATCAGTTATAGAAGCATGACAGGGCCCAACACCGGGGAGCTGTTTTTT
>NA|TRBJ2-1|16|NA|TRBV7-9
CASSPGGPGSYNEQFF
TGTGCCAGCAGCCCAGGGGGGCCGGGCTCCTACAATGAGCAGTTCTTC
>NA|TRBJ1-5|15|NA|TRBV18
CASSPKRQLGQPQHF
TGTGCCAGCTCACCAAAACGACAGCTAGGTCAGCCCCAGCATTTT
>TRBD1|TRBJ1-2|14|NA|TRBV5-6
CASSWSDRERGYTF
TGTGCCAGCAGCTGGTCGGACAGGGAACGTGGCTACACCTTC
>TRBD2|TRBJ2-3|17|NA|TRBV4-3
CASSQELGLAGANTQYF
TGCGCCAGCAGCCAAGAATTGGGACTAGCGGGAGCCAATACGCAGTATTTT
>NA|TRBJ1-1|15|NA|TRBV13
CASSSRQAPNTEAFF
TGTGCCAGCAGTTCCCGACAGGCCCCGAACACTGAAGCTTTCTTT
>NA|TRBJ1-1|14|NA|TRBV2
CASAPSGVSSEAFF
TGTGCCAGCGCCCCTTCGGGGGTTAGTTCTGAAGCTTTCTTT
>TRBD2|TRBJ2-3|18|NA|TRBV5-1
CASSLAGTSGTSTDTQYF
TGCGCCAGCAGCTTGGCCGGGACTAGCGGAACTAGCACAGATACGCAGTATTTT
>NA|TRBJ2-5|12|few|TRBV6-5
CASSYQGETQYF
TGTGCCAGCAGTTACCAGGGGGAGACCCAGTACTTC
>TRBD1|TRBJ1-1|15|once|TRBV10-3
CAISEYRDRNTEAFF
TGTGCCATCAGTGAATACCGGGACAGGAACACTGAAGCTTTCTTT
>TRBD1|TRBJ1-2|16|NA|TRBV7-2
CASSLQPGQGVPGYTF
TGTGCCAGCAGCTTACAACCGGGACAGGGTGTTCCGGGCTACACCTTC
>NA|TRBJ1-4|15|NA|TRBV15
CATSRVGQTNEKLFF
TGTGCCACCAGCAGAGTAGGACAGACGAATGAAAAACTGTTTTTT
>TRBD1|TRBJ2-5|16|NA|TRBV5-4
CASSQGDRGRQETQYF
TGTGCCAGCAGCCAAGGAGACAGGGGGCGGCAAGAGACCCAGTACTTC
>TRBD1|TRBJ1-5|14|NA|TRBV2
CASSFTGGGQPQHF
TGTGCCAGCAGTTTTACAGGGGGGGGTCAGCCCCAGCATTTT
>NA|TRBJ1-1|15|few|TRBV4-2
CASSQDRTVNTEAFF
TGTGCCAGCAGCCAAGATAGAACGGTGAACACTGAAGCTTTCTTT
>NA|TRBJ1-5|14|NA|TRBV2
CASSYGGSGQPQHF
TGTGCCAGCAGTTATGGAGGGTCGGGTCAGCCCCAGCATTTT
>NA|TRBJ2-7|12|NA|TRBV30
CAWTDSSYEQYF
TGTGCCTGGACCGACTCTTCCTACGAGCAGTACTTC
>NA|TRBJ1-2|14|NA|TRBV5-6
CASSLGQAGRGYTF
TGTGCCAGCAGCTTGGGACAGGCAGGGAGAGGCTACACCTTC
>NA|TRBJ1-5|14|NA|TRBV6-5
CANPQKGYNQPQHF
TGTGCCAACCCTCAAAAGGGGTACAATCAGCCCCAGCATTTT
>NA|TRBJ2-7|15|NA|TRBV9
CASSVGLLVPYEQYF
TGTGCCAGCAGCGTAGGGCTCCTGGTCCCCTACGAGCAGTACTTC
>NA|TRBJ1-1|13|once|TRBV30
CAWGRGGNTEAFF
TGTGCCTGGGGAAGAGGCGGTAACACTGAAGCTTTCTTT
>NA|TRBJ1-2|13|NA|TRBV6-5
CASSYSGPRGYTF
TGTGCCAGCAGTTACTCGGGGCCCAGGGGCTACACCTTC
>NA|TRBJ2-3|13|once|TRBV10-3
CAISQPGSDTQYF
TGTGCCATCAGCCAACCGGGGTCGGATACGCAGTATTTT
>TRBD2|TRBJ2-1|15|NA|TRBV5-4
CASSRGTSGYNEQFF
TGTGCCAGCAGCCGCGGGACTAGCGGCTACAATGAGCAGTTCTTC
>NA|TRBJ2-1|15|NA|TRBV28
CASRAAGTQYNEQFF
TGTGCCAGCAGGGCTGCGGGGACCCAATACAATGAGCAGTTCTTC
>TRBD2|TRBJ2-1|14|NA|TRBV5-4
CATSGGEAYNEQFF
TGTGCCACCTCGGGGGGGGAGGCCTACAATGAGCAGTTCTTC
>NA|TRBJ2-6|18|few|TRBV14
CAILNGRDREAGANVLTF
TGTGCCATCCTCAACGGGAGGGACAGGGAAGCTGGGGCCAACGTCCTGACTTTC
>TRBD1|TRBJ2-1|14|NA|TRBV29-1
CSGRQGALFDEQFF
TGCAGCGGCAGACAGGGGGCGTTGTTCGATGAGCAGTTCTTC
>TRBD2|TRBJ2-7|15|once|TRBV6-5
CASRFKRDVSYEQYF
TGTGCCAGCAGATTCAAGCGGGACGTTTCCTACGAGCAGTACTTC
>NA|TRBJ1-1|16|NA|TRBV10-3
CAISESRGRVNTEAFF
TGTGCCATCAGTGAGTCGAGGGGGAGGGTCAACACTGAAGCTTTCTTT
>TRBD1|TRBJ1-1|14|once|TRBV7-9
CASSSQGAGTEAFF
TGTGCCAGCAGCTCACAGGGGGCTGGCACTGAAGCTTTCTTT
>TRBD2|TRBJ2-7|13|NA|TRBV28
CASRLAGVYEQYF
TGTGCCAGTAGGCTAGCGGGAGTGTACGAGCAGTACTTC
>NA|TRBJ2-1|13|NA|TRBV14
CASSQDWRGRQFF
TGTGCCAGCAGCCAAGATTGGAGGGGTCGGCAGTTCTTC
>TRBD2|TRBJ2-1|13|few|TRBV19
CASSMGGYGEQFF
TGTGCCAGTAGTATGGGAGGGTATGGTGAGCAGTTCTTC
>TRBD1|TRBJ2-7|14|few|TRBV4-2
CASSLPGGWSEQYF
TGTGCCAGCAGCCTTCCAGGGGGTTGGTCCGAGCAGTACTTC
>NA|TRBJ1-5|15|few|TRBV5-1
CASSPVGDSNQPQHF
TGCGCCAGCAGCCCGGTAGGGGATAGCAATCAGCCCCAGCATTTT
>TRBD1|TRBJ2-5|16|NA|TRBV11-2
CASSLGQGRSSETQYF
TGTGCCAGCAGCTTAGGACAGGGGCGGTCATCAGAGACCCAGTACTTC
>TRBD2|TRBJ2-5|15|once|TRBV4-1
CASSPAGTRYETQYF
TGCGCCAGCAGCCCGGCCGGGACTAGGTATGAGACCCAGTACTTC
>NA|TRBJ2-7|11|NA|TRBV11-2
CASSPGGEQYF
TGTGCCAGCAGCCCTGGGGGGGAGCAGTACTTC
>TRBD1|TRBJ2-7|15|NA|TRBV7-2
CASSFPGQGSGEQYF
TGTGCCAGCAGCTTCCCGGGACAGGGGTCGGGCGAGCAGTACTTC
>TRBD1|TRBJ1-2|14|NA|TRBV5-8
CASSPDREIYGYTF
TGTGCCAGCAGCCCGGACAGGGAGATCTATGGCTACACCTTC
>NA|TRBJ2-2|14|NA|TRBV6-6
CASSYAGRTGELFF
TGTGCCAGCAGTTATGCAGGGCGTACCGGGGAGCTGTTTTTT
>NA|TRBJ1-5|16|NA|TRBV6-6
CASTRGAEYSNQPQHF
TGTGCATCAACCCGGGGGGCAGAATATAGCAATCAGCCCCAGCATTTT
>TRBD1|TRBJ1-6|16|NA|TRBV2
CASIRRDRAANSPLHF
TGTGCCAGCATCCGTAGGGACAGGGCCGCGAATTCACCCCTCCACTTT
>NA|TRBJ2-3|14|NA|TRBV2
CASSSIAVTDTQYF
TGTGCCAGCAGCAGTATAGCGGTCACAGATACGCAGTATTTT
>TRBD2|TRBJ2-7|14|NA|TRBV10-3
CATGTSGRRYEQYF
TGTGCCACCGGGACTAGCGGGAGACGGTACGAGCAGTACTTC
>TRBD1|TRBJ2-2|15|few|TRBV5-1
CASSFGQGTTGELFF
TGCGCCAGCAGCTTCGGACAGGGAACCACCGGGGAGCTGTTTTTT
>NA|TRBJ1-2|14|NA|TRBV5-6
CASSSPGQDYGYTF
TGTGCCAGCAGCTCCCCGGGACAAGACTATGGCTACACCTTC
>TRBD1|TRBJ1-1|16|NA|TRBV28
CASSVQGITGGPGAFF
TGTGCCAGCAGCGTACAAGGAATTACAGGGGGTCCAGGAGCTTTCTTT